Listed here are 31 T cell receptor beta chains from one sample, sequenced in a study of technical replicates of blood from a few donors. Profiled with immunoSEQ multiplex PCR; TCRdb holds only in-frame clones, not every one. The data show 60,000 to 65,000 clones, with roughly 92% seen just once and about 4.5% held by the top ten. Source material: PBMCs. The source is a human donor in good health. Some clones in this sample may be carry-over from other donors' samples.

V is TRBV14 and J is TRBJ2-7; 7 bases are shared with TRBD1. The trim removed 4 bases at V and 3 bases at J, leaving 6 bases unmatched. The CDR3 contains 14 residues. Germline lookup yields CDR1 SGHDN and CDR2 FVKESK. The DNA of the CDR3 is TGTGCCAGCAGCCCAGTCCGGACAGGCTACGAGCAGTACTTC. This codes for CASSPVRTGYEQYF.

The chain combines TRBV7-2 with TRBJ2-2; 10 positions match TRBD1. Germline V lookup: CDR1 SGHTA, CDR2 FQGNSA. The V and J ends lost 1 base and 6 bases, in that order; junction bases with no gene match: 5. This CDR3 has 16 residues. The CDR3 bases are TGTGCCAGCAGCTTAGGGGACAGGGGTGGTCCCGGGGAGCTGTTTTTT. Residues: CASSLGDRGGPGELFF.

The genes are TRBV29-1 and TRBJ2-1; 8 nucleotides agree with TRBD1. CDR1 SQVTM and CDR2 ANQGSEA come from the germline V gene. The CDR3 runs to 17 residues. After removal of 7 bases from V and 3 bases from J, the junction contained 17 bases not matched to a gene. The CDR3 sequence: CSARDRGSGKSYNEQFF. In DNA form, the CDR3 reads TGCAGCGCCCGAGACAGGGGTTCAGGGAAAAGCTACAATGAGCAGTTCTTC.

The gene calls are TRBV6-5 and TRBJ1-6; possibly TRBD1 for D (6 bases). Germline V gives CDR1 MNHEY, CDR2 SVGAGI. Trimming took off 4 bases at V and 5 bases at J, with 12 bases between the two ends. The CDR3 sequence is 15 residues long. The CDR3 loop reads CASSFQTGNNSPLHF. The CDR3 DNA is TGTGCCAGCAGTTTCCAGACAGGAAATAATTCACCCCTCCACTTT.

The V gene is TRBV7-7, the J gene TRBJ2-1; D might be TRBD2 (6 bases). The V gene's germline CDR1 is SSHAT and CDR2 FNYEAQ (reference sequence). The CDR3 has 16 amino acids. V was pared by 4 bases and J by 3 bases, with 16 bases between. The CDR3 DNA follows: TGTGCCAGCAGCTCCGGCGTAGCGGACCGCTACAATGAGCAGTTCTTC. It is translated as CASSSGVADRYNEQFF.

The DNA of the CDR3 is TGTGCCAGCGGACAGATCGGGTATGGCTACACCTTC. Its translation is CASGQIGYGYTF. The rearrangement links TRBV27 to TRBJ1-2; maybe TRBD1 (6 bases). The CDR3 covers 12 residues. With 8 bases removed from V and 5 bases from J, the gap between germline ends came to 12 bases. The germline CDR1 and CDR2 sequences are MNHEY and SMNVEV (reference sequence).

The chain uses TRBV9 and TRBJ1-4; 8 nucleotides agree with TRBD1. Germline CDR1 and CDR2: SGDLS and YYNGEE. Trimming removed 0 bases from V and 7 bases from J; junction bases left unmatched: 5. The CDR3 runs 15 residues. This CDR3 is CASSVATGGGEKLFF. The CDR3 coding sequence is TGTGCCAGCAGCGTAGCTACAGGGGGGGGTGAAAAACTGTTTTTT.

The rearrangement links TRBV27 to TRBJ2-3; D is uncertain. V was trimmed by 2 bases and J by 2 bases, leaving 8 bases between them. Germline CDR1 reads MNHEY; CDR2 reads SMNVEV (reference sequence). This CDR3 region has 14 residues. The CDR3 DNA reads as TGTGCCAGCAGTTTAGGGCAGAACACAGATACGCAGTATTTT. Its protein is CASSLGQNTDTQYF.

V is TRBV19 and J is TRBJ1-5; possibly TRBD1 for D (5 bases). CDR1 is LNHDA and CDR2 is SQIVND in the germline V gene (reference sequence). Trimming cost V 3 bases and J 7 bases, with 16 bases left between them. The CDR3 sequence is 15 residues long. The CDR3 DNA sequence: TGTGCCAGTAGTATTCGCGCCAGGGAGGACCAGCCCCAGCATTTT. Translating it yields CASSIRAREDQPQHF.

CDR3 protein: CSVELGFGNEQFF. For the CDR3, the DNA is TGCAGCGTTGAGCTGGGCTTTGGGAATGAGCAGTTCTTC. The gene calls are TRBV29-1 and TRBJ2-1; D remains ambiguous. The CDR3 runs 13 residues. The germline gives CDR1 SQVTM, CDR2 ANQGSEA. The V and J ends lost 3 bases and 7 bases respectively, with 13 bases between them.

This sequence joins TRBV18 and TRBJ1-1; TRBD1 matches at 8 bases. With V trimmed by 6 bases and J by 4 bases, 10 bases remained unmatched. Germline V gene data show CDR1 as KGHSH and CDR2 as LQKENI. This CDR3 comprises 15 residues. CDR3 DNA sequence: TGTGCCAGCTCTCGTCAACAGGGGGAAAGCACTGAAGCTTTCTTT. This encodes CASSRQQGESTEAFF.

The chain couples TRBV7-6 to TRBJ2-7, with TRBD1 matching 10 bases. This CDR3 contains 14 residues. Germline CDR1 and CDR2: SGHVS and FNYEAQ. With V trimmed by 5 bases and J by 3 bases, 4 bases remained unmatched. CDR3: CASSAGTGVYEQYF. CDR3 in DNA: TGTGCCAGCAGCGCCGGGACAGGGGTCTACGAGCAGTACTTC.

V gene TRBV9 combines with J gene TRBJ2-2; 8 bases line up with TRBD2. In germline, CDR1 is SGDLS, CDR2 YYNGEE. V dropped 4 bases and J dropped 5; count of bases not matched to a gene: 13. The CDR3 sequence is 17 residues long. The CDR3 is CASSYSAGGGLTGELFF. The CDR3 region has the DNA TGTGCCAGCAGCTACTCCGCTGGCGGGGGGTTGACCGGGGAGCTGTTTTTT.

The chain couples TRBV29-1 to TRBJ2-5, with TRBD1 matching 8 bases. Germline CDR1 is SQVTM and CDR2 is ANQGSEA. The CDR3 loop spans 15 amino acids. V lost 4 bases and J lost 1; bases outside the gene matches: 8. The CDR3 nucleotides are TGCAGCGTTGGATCACCGGGACAGGCCCAAGAGACCCAGTACTTC. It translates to CSVGSPGQAQETQYF.

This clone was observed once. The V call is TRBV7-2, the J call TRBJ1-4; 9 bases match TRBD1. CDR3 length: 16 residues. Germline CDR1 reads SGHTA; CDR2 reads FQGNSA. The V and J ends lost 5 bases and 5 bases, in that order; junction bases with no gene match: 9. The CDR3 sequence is CASSPRDRDQNEKLFF. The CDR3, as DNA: TGTGCCAGCAGCCCCAGGGACAGGGACCAAAATGAAAAACTGTTTTTT.

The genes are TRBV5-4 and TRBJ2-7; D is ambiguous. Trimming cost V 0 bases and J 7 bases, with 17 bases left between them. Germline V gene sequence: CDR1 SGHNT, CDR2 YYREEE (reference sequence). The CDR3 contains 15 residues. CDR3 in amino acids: CASSLDDFTYGEQYF. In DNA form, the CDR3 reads TGTGCCAGCAGCTTGGATGATTTCACCTACGGGGAGCAGTACTTC.

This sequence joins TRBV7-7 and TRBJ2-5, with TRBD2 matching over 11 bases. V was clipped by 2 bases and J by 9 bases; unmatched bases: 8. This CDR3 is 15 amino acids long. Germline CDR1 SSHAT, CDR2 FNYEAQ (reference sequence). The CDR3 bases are TGTGCCAGCAGCTTACTAGCGGGGGGCCCGGGGGCCCAGTACTTC. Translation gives CASSLLAGGPGAQYF.

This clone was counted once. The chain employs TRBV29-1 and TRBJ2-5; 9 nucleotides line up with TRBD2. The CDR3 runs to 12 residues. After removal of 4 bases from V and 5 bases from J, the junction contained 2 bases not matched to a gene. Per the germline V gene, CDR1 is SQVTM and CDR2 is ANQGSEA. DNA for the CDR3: TGCAGCGTTGTTAGCGGGAGTGAGACCCAGTACTTC. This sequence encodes CSVVSGSETQYF.

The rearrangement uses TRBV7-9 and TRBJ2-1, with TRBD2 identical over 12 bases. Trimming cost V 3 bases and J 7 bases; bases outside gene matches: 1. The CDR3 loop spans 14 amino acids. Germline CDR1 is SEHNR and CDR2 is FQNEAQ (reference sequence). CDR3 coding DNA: TGTGCCAGCAGCTTTGGACTAGCGGGAAATGAGCAGTTCTTC. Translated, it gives CASSFGLAGNEQFF.

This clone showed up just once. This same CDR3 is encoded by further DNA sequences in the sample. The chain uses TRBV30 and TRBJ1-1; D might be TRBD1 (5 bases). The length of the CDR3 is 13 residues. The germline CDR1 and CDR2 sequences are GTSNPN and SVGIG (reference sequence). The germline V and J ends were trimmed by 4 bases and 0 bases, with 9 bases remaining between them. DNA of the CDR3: TGTGCCTGGACCTGGGGCATGAACACTGAAGCTTTCTTT. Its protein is CAWTWGMNTEAFF. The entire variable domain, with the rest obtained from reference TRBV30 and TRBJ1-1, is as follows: SQTIHQWPATLVQPVGSPLSLECTVEGTSNPNLYWYRQAAGRGLQLLFYSVGIGQISSEVPQNLSASRPQDRQFILSSKKLLLSDSGFYLCAWTWGMNTEAFFGQGTRLTVV.

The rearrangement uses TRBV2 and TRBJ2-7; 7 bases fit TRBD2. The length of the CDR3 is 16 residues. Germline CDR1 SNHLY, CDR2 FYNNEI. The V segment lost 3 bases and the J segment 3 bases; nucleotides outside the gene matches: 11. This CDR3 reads CASSEFERGGNYEQYF. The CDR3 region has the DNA TGTGCCAGCAGTGAGTTCGAGCGGGGAGGAAACTACGAGCAGTACTTC. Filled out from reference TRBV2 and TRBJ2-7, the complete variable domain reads EPEVTQTPSHQVTQMGQEVILRCVPISNHLYFYWYRQILGQKVEFLVSFYNNEISEKSEIFDDQFSVERPDGSNFTLKIRSTKLEDSAMYFCASSEFERGGNYEQYFGPGTRLTVT.

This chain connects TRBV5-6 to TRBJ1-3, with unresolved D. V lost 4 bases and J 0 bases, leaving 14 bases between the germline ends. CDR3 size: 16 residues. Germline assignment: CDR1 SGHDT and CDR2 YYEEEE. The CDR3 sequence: CASSPLKASSGNTIYF. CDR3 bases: TGTGCCAGCAGCCCGCTCAAAGCTTCCTCTGGAAACACCATATATTTT.

CDR3 sequence (DNA): TGTGCCAGCAGCTTAGCGCTCGGGTGGGGGCATAATTCACCCCTCCACTTT. Protein sequence: CASSLALGWGHNSPLHF. V usage is TRBV7-9 and J usage is TRBJ1-6, with D perhaps matching TRBD1 (6 bases). V was shortened by 0 bases and J by 5 bases, with 14 bases between the two germline ends. CDR1 and CDR2 from the germline V gene are SEHNR and FQNEAQ (reference sequence). This CDR3 region has 17 residues.

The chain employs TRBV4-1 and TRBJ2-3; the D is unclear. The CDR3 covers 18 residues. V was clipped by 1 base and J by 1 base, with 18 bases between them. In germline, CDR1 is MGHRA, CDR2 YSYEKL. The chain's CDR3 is CASSQVRLAKYRTDTQYF. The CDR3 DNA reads TGCGCCAGCAGCCAAGTGAGGTTGGCAAAATATCGCACAGATACGCAGTATTTT.

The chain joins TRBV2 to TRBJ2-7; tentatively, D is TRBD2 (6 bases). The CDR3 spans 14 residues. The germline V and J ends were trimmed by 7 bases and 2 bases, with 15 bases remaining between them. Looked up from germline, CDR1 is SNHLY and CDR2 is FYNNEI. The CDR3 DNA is TGTGCCAGCAACGGTGGAGGGCGCCCCTACGAGCAGTACTTC. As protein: CASNGGGRPYEQYF.

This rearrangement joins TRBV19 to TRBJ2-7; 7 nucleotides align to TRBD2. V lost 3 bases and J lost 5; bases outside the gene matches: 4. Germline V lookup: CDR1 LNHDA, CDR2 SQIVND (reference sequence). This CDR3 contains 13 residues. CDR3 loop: CASSIRAGNEQYF. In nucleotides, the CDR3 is TGTGCCAGTAGTATTCGAGCGGGGAACGAGCAGTACTTC.

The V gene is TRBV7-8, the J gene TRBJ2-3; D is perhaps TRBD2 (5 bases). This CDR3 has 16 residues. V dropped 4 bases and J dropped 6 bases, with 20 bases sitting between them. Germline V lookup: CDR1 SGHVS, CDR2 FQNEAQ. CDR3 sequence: CASSYSGGLPGDTQYF. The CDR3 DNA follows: TGTGCCAGCAGCTACAGCGGAGGACTCCCCGGGGATACGCAGTATTTT.

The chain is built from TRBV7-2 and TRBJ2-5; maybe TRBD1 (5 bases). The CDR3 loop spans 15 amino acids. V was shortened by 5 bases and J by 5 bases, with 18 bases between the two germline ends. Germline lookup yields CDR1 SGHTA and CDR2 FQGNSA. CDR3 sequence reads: CASSGRQMGLETQYF. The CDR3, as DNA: TGTGCCAGCAGCGGAAGACAGATGGGTTTGGAGACCCAGTACTTC.

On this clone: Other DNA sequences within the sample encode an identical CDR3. CDR3 sequence: CASSLGGYGYTF. CDR3 coding DNA: TGCGCCAGCAGCTTGGGCGGTTATGGCTACACCTTC. The chain has TRBV5-1 and TRBJ1-2, with D unclear. Trimming removed 0 bases at V and 5 bases at J, with 5 bases between. The V gene's germline CDR1 is SGHRS and CDR2 YFSETQ. The CDR3 runs to 12 residues.

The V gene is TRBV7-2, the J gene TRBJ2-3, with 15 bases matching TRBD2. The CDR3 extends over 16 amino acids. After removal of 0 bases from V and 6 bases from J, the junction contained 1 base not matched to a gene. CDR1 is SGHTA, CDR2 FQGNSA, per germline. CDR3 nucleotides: TGTGCCAGCAGCTTAGCCGGGACTAGCGGGGGGGATACGCAGTATTTT. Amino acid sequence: CASSLAGTSGGDTQYF.

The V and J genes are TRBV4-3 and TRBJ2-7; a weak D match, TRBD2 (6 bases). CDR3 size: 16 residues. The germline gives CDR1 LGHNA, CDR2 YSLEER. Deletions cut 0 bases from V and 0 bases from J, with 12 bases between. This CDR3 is CASSQDQGTYSYEQYF. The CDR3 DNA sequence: TGCGCCAGCAGCCAAGATCAAGGGACTTACTCCTACGAGCAGTACTTC.